This TCR beta chain was recovered during a study of T cell repertoires in cytomegalovirus infection. Study-wide background: TCR beta signatures that were public indicated CMV infection and matching HLA type. Study-level points and caveats: The response measured ex vivo was dominated by TCR beta clonotypes (HLA-C-restricted and CMV-specific).

TCRdb ran MiXCR on the reads and lists one entry per CDR3 protein. The profile covers about 180,000 distinct CDR3 sequences, with under 15% appearing a single time and 27% taken by the ten largest. This clonotype occurred many times. Its antigen remains unidentified. CDR1 SEHNR and CDR2 FQNEAQ come from the germline V gene (reference sequence). This CDR3 is 12 amino acids long. Germline trimming cut 5 bases from V and 8 bases from J; bases unmatched to any gene: 4. Sequenced sample: PBMCs. The receptor was isolated from a human donor in good health (CMV status not recorded). Some clones in this sample may be carry-over from other donors' samples. J is TRBJ2-3 and V is TRBV7-9; TRBD2 matches at 7 bases. The CDR3 DNA is TGTGCCAGCAGCCCGAAGCGGGGTACGCAGTATTTT. It specifies CASSPKRGTQYF. The full variable domain, rest sourced from reference TRBV7-9 and TRBJ2-3, is DTGVSQNPRHKITKRGQNVTFRCDPISEHNRLYWYRQTLGQGPEFLTYFQNEAQLEKSRLLSDRFSAERPKGSFSTLEIQRTEQGDSAMYLCASSPKRGTQYFGPGTRLTVL.